A selection of T cell receptor beta chains follows, all from one sample in a study of regulatory dendritic cells for organ transplantation. Sequencing was performed with immunoSEQ multiplex PCR; in TCRdb, only in-frame clones are kept and a portion is missing. Among approximately 28,000 clones, approximately 77% were seen once, and the ten largest hold over 0.35%. The sample taken for sequencing was naive CD8+ T cells from blood. Receptors were obtained from a human donor in good health. The CDR3 runs from the conserved cysteine through the conserved F or W. A D gene is named only where the DNA matches it firmly. Not every row has a clone size; where given, it reads once, few, many or a size class.

size,J,D,V,DNA,CDR3
.,TRBJ1-4,.,TRBV7-9,TGTGCCAGCAGCTCTGGGCTTGAAAAACTGTTTTTT,CASSSGLEKLFF
.,TRBJ2-5,TRBD1,TRBV4-3,TGCGCCAGCAGCCAAGATCGCCAGGGGGCATGGGAGACCCAGTACTTC,CASSQDRQGAWETQYF
.,TRBJ2-1,TRBD2,TRBV7-7,TGTGCTAGCAGCTTCCGGACTAGCAGGAATGAGCAGTTCTTC,CASSFRTSRNEQFF
.,TRBJ1-5,.,TRBV5-6,TGTGCCAGCAGCTTGGCAGGGTATAGCAATCAGCCCCAGCATTTT,CASSLAGYSNQPQHF
.,TRBJ2-2,TRBD2,TRBV13,TGTGCCAGCACCATACGGGTCCGACGGGGGGCCGGGGAGCTGTTTTTT,CASTIRVRRGAGELFF
.,TRBJ2-7,TRBD1,TRBV29-1,TGCAGCGTCATCAACCCGACAGGGGGAGAGCAGTACTTC,CSVINPTGGEQYF
once,TRBJ2-1,.,TRBV6-5,TGTGCCAGCAGGGAGGATAATGAGCAGTTCTTC,CASREDNEQFF
.,TRBJ1-1,.,TRBV5-1,TGCGCCAGCAGCTTATACAGGGCCGGGGAGTCTTTCTTT,CASSLYRAGESFF
once,TRBJ2-7,TRBD2,TRBV11-2,TGTGCCAGCAGCCCTCCCGGGACTATTTCCTACGAGCAGTACTTC,CASSPPGTISYEQYF
.,TRBJ2-2,TRBD1,TRBV5-6,TGTGCCAGCAGCGGGACAGGGCCCCGGGGGGAGCTGTTTTTT,CASSGTGPRGELFF
.,TRBJ2-2,.,TRBV6-5,TGTGCCAGCAGTACGGGACTTTACACCGGGGAGCTGTTTTTT,CASSTGLYTGELFF
.,TRBJ1-6,.,TRBV27,TGTGCCAGCAGGACTATCCGGACTGCTTATTCACCCCTCCACTTT,CASRTIRTAYSPLHF
.,TRBJ2-1,TRBD2,TRBV7-7,TGTGCTAGCTCTAGCGGGGGGACGGGAAATGAGCAGTTCTTC,CASSSGGTGNEQFF
once,TRBJ2-1,TRBD2,TRBV7-3,TGTGCCAGCAGCAGTAGCGGGGGTGGCAATGAGCAGTTCTTC,CASSSSGGGNEQFF
.,TRBJ2-5,.,TRBV9,TGTGCCAGCAGCGTAGGTGACAGAAAAGAGACCCAGTACTTC,CASSVGDRKETQYF
.,TRBJ1-5,TRBD1,TRBV5-5,TGTGCCAGCAGCCACACGGGACAGGGGGCCTATCAGCCCCAGCATTTT,CASSHTGQGAYQPQHF
.,TRBJ2-1,.,TRBV11-3,TGTGCCAGCAGTCCTCGGTACAGGACGACCTACAATGAGCAGTTCTTC,CASSPRYRTTYNEQFF
.,TRBJ2-7,TRBD2,TRBV2,TGTGCCAGTTTAGCGGGGAAGATCTACGAGCAGTACTTC,CASLAGKIYEQYF
.,TRBJ2-5,.,TRBV6-5,TGTGCCAGCAGGGGGGGTCTGTACCAAGAGACCCAGTACTTC,CASRGGLYQETQYF
.,TRBJ2-5,TRBD1,TRBV18,TGTGCCAGCTCAGACAGGGGTTTTATGGAGACCCAGTACTTC,CASSDRGFMETQYF
.,TRBJ1-2,TRBD1,TRBV7-2,TGTGCCAGCAGCTTAGCCGGGACAGGGCTTATCTATGGCTACACCTTC,CASSLAGTGLIYGYTF
.,TRBJ2-7,.,TRBV11-2,TGTGCCAGCAGCGCTGGCGGGGACGAGCAGTACTTC,CASSAGGDEQYF
.,TRBJ2-1,TRBD1,TRBV2,TGTGCCAGCAGGCTAACCGACAGGGGTCTTTACAATGAGCAGTTCTTC,CASRLTDRGLYNEQFF
.,TRBJ2-3,TRBD1,TRBV5-1,TGCGCCAGCTATTCCGGGACAGGGTATAGCACAGATACGCAGTATTTT,CASYSGTGYSTDTQYF